This is a list of T cell receptor beta chains from one sample in a study of T cell repertoires in cytomegalovirus infection. The antigens these receptors bind are not known. TCRdb re-analysed the reads in MiXCR, keeping a single row per CDR3 protein. The sample consists of 380,000 or so distinct CDR3 sequences, just under 35% of them appearing once. Sequenced material: cultured PBMCs, taken from culture after CMV antigen stimulation. The receptors originated from a human donor in good health (CMV status not recorded). Some clones in this sample may be carry-over from other donors' samples. Each CDR3 is given with its conserved first and last residue. The D gene is left open where the match is weak. Rows give clone size only sometimes, using once, few, many, or a class for an expanded clone.

CDR3: CSARAPGTLMADTQYF
DNA: TGCAGTGCTAGAGCCCCCGGGACGTTGATGGCAGATACGCAGTATTTT
J: TRBJ2-3
length: 16
D: .
size: few
V: TRBV20-1

CDR3: CASRSGSGNNEQFF
DNA: TGTGCCAGCAGGAGCGGGAGCGGGAACAATGAGCAGTTCTTC
J: TRBJ2-1
length: 14
D: TRBD2
size: few
V: TRBV28

CDR3: CASSPPGGRVYNEQFF
DNA: TGTGCCAGCTCACCACCGGGCGGGAGGGTATACAATGAGCAGTTCTTC
J: TRBJ2-1
length: 16
D: TRBD2
size: .
V: TRBV18

CDR3: CVSQGTSDTQYF
DNA: TGTGTGTCGCAGGGGACTTCAGATACGCAGTATTTT
J: TRBJ2-3
length: 12
D: .
size: .
V: TRBV7-9

CDR3: CASRPRRVNTGELFF
DNA: TGTGCCAGCAGGCCCAGAAGGGTGAACACCGGGGAGCTGTTTTTT
J: TRBJ2-2
length: 15
D: .
size: .
V: TRBV2

CDR3: CASSQEQGNGYGYTF
DNA: TGTGCCAGCAGCCAAGAACAGGGGAACGGCTATGGCTACACCTTC
J: TRBJ1-2
length: 15
D: TRBD1
size: many
V: TRBV4-2

CDR3: CASSDRTSGRRPGANVLTF
DNA: TGTGCCAGCAGTGATAGGACTAGCGGGAGGAGGCCTGGGGCCAACGTCCTGACTTTC
J: TRBJ2-6
length: 19
D: TRBD2
size: few
V: TRBV6-6

CDR3: CASSTTLVNEQFF
DNA: TGTGCCAGCAGCACTACCCTAGTCAATGAGCAGTTCTTC
J: TRBJ2-1
length: 13
D: .
size: few
V: TRBV11-2

CDR3: CASTLPEWSIAGGPYNEQFF
DNA: TGTGCCAGCACCCTACCCGAATGGTCAATAGCGGGAGGGCCTTACAATGAGCAGTTCTTC
J: TRBJ2-1
length: 20
D: TRBD2
size: .
V: TRBV7-2

CDR3: CASSFSTASGYEQYF
DNA: TGTGCCAGCAGCTTTAGCACAGCGTCGGGATACGAGCAGTACTTC
J: TRBJ2-7
length: 15
D: .
size: many
V: TRBV7-2

CDR3: CASSQPGTVYQETQYF
DNA: TGCGCCAGCAGCCAACCCGGGACCGTATACCAAGAGACCCAGTACTTC
J: TRBJ2-5
length: 16
D: .
size: few
V: TRBV4-1

CDR3: CAISGQGLTEAFF
DNA: TGTGCCATCAGTGGACAGGGGCTTACTGAAGCTTTCTTT
J: TRBJ1-1
length: 13
D: TRBD1
size: .
V: TRBV10-3

CDR3: CASSLGAGLNQPQHF
DNA: TGTGCCAGCAGCTTAGGGGCCGGGCTTAATCAGCCCCAGCATTTT
J: TRBJ1-5
length: 15
D: .
size: few
V: TRBV7-2

CDR3: CASSWTGRETQYF
DNA: TGTGCCAGCAGTTGGACAGGGCGTGAGACCCAGTACTTC
J: TRBJ2-5
length: 13
D: TRBD1
size: .
V: TRBV28

CDR3: CASSLGGRGLYEQYF
DNA: TGTGCCAGCAGCTTAGGCGGGAGGGGCCTCTACGAGCAGTACTTC
J: TRBJ2-7
length: 15
D: TRBD2
size: many
V: TRBV7-2

CDR3: CASSLESRGTDTQYF
DNA: TGTGCCAGCAGCTTAGAATCTCGGGGCACAGATACGCAGTATTTT
J: TRBJ2-3
length: 15
D: .
size: medium-sized
V: TRBV7-2

CDR3: CASSRGGSEQFF
DNA: TGTGCCAGTAGTAGGGGGGGCAGTGAGCAGTTCTTC
J: TRBJ2-1
length: 12
D: .
size: .
V: TRBV19

CDR3: CASSLNLAGGSDEQFF
DNA: TGTGCCAGCAGCTTAAATCTAGCGGGAGGTAGCGATGAGCAGTTCTTC
J: TRBJ2-1
length: 16
D: TRBD2
size: many
V: TRBV7-9

CDR3: CASSSRIAGEHEQFF
DNA: TGTGCCAGCAGTTCCCGGATAGCGGGAGAACATGAGCAGTTCTTC
J: TRBJ2-1
length: 15
D: TRBD2
size: .
V: TRBV12-3/TRBV12-4

CDR3: CATMGTDTQYF
DNA: TGTGCCACCATGGGTACGGATACGCAGTATTTT
J: TRBJ2-3
length: 11
D: .
size: .
V: TRBV24-1

CDR3: CASSTGGPSNEQFF
DNA: TGTGCCAGCAGCACAGGCGGGCCGAGTAATGAGCAGTTCTTC
J: TRBJ2-1
length: 14
D: .
size: .
V: TRBV7-9

CDR3: CASRMDRAYGYTF
DNA: TGTGCCAGCAGGATGGACAGGGCCTATGGCTACACCTTC
J: TRBJ1-2
length: 13
D: TRBD1
size: .
V: TRBV27

CDR3: CAWSGMGTSERIRSYNEQFF
DNA: TGTGCCTGGAGTGGAATGGGGACTAGCGAGAGGATCCGCTCCTACAATGAGCAGTTCTTC
J: TRBJ2-1
length: 20
D: TRBD2
size: .
V: TRBV30

CDR3: CASSYSGTSVPYEQYF
DNA: TGTGCCAGCAGCTATTCCGGGACTAGCGTTCCCTACGAGCAGTACTTC
J: TRBJ2-7
length: 16
D: TRBD2
size: few
V: TRBV11-2

CDR3: CASSQSGLAANEQFF
DNA: TGCGCCAGCAGTCAATCGGGACTAGCGGCTAATGAGCAGTTCTTC
J: TRBJ2-1
length: 15
D: TRBD2
size: .
V: TRBV23-1

CDR3: CASSRQGIGATEAFF
DNA: TGTGCCAGCTCCCGACAGGGGATAGGTGCCACTGAAGCTTTCTTT
J: TRBJ1-1
length: 15
D: TRBD1
size: .
V: TRBV18

CDR3: CASSLTEKNTEAFF
DNA: TGCGCCAGCAGCCTTACAGAGAAGAACACTGAAGCTTTCTTT
J: TRBJ1-1
length: 14
D: .
size: .
V: TRBV5-1

CDR3: CASSYDSGGGRLDEQYF
DNA: TGTGCCAGCAGTTACGATAGCGGAGGAGGGCGTCTGGACGAGCAGTACTTC
J: TRBJ2-7
length: 17
D: .
size: few
V: TRBV6-2/TRBV6-3

CDR3: CASITRGSYTEAFF
DNA: TGTGCCAGCATTACGAGAGGGTCGTACACTGAAGCTTTCTTT
J: TRBJ1-1
length: 14
D: .
size: few
V: TRBV6-2/TRBV6-3

CDR3: CASSKTNSYEQYF
DNA: TGTGCCAGCAGCAAAACCAACTCCTACGAGCAGTACTTC
J: TRBJ2-7
length: 13
D: .
size: many
V: TRBV7-2

CDR3: CASSLWGREVYNEQFF
DNA: TGTGCCAGCAGCTTGTGGGGGCGGGAAGTATACAATGAGCAGTTCTTC
J: TRBJ2-1
length: 16
D: .
size: few
V: TRBV7-2

CDR3: CASSSLNSYEQYF
DNA: TGTGCCAGCAGCTCGTTGAACTCCTACGAGCAGTACTTC
J: TRBJ2-7
length: 13
D: .
size: many
V: TRBV7-2

CDR3: CASSLNFLRREQFF
DNA: TGTGCCAGCAGCTTAAACTTCCTTAGGCGTGAGCAGTTCTTC
J: TRBJ2-1
length: 14
D: .
size: .
V: TRBV11-2

CDR3: CASSFDLTGNTIYF
DNA: TGTGCCAGCAGCTTCGACCTCACTGGAAACACCATATATTTT
J: TRBJ1-3
length: 14
D: .
size: many
V: TRBV7-2

CDR3: CASSESSGSFDEQFF
DNA: TGTGCCAGCAGTGAATCCAGCGGGAGTTTCGATGAGCAGTTCTTC
J: TRBJ2-1
length: 15
D: TRBD2
size: many
V: TRBV6-4

CDR3: CASSLDGPGDADTQYF
DNA: TGTGCCAGCAGCTTAGACGGTCCGGGAGACGCAGATACGCAGTATTTT
J: TRBJ2-3
length: 16
D: .
size: .
V: TRBV7-2

CDR3: CASSQNGGEQYF
DNA: TGTGCCAGCAGCCAAAACGGCGGGGAGCAGTACTTC
J: TRBJ2-7
length: 12
D: .
size: .
V: TRBV14

CDR3: CASSAQIVGTSGANEQFF
DNA: TGTGCCAGCAGCGCCCAGATAGTGGGGACTAGCGGAGCCAATGAGCAGTTCTTC
J: TRBJ2-1
length: 18
D: TRBD2
size: many
V: TRBV7-6

CDR3: CACLARSYEQYF
DNA: TGTGCCTGTCTTGCCAGATCATACGAGCAGTACTTC
J: TRBJ2-7
length: 12
D: .
size: .
V: TRBV30